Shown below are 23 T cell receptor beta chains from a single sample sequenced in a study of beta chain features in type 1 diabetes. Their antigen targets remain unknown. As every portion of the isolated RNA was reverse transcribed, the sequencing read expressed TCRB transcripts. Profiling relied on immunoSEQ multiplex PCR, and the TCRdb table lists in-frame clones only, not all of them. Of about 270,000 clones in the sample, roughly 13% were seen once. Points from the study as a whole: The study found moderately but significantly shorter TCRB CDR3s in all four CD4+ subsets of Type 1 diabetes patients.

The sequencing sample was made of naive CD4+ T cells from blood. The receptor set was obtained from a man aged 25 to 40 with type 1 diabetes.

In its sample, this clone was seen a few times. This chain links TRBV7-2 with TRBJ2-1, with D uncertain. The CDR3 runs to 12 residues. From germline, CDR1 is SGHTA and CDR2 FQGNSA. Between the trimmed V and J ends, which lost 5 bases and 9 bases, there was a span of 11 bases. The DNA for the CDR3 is TGTGCCAGCAGCCCCCAGACGGGTGAGCAGTTCTTC. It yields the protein CASSPQTGEQFF.

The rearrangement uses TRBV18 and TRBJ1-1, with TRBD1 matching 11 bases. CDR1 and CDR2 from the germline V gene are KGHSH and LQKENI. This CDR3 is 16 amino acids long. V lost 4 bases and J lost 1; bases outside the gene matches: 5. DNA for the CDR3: TGTGCCAGCTCACAGGGACAGGGGGGGACGAACACTGAAGCTTTCTTT. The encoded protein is CASSQGQGGTNTEAFF.

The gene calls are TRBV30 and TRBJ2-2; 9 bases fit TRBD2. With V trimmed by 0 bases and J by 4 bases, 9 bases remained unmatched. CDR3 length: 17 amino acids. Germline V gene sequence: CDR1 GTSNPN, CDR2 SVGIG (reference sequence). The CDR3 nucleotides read TGTGCCTGGAGTGTTCAGCGGGAGGTCCGGCGCACCGGGGAGCTGTTTTTT. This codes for CAWSVQREVRRTGELFF. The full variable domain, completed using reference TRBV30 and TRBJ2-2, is SQTIHQWPATLVQPVGSPLSLECTVEGTSNPNLYWYRQAAGRGLQLLFYSVGIGQISSEVPQNLSASRPQDRQFILSSKKLLLSDSGFYLCAWSVQREVRRTGELFFGEGSRLTVL.

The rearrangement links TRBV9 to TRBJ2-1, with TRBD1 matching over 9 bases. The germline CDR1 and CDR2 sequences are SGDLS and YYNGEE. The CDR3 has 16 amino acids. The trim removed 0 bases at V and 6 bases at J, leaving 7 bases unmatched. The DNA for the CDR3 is TGTGCCAGCAGCGTAGACCCGACAGGGGGGGGCAATGAGCAGTTCTTC. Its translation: CASSVDPTGGGNEQFF.

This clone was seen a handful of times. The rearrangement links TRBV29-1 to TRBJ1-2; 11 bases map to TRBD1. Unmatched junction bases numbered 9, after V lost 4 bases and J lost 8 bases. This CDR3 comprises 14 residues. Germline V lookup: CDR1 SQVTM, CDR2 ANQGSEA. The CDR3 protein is CSVVQDRGQEGYTF. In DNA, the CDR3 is TGCAGCGTTGTGCAGGACAGGGGGCAGGAGGGCTACACCTTC.

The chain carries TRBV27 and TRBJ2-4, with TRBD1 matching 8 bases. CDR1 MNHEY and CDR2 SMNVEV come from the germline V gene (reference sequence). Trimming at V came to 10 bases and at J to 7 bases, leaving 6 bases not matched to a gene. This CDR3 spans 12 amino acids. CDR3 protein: CATRTGFNIQYF. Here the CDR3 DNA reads TGTGCCACCAGGACAGGGTTCAACATTCAGTACTTC.

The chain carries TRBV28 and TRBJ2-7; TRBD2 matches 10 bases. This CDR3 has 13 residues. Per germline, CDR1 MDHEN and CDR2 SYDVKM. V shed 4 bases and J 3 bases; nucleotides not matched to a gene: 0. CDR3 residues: CASSWTSGYEQYF. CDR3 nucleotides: TGTGCCAGCAGTTGGACTAGCGGCTACGAGCAGTACTTC.

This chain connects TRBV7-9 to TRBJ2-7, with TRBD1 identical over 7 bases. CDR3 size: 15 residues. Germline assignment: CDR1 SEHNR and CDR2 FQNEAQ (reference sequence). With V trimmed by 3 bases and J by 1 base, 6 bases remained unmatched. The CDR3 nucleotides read TGTGCCAGCAGCTTTCCGGGACAGAGATCCTACGAGCAGTACTTC. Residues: CASSFPGQRSYEQYF.

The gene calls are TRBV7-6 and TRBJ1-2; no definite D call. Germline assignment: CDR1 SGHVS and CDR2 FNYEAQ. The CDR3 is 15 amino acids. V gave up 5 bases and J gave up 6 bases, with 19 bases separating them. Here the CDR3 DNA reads TGTGCCAGCAGCCAAACCACGGGCGACGGGGATGGCTACACCTTC. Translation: CASSQTTGDGDGYTF.

The CDR3: CASSSGGTEYNEQFF. The CDR3 coding sequence is TGTGCCAGCAGTTCTGGAGGGACAGAATACAATGAGCAGTTCTTC. The chain is built from TRBV28 and TRBJ2-1; D is perhaps TRBD1 (7 bases). Trimming removed 4 bases at V and 4 bases at J, with 14 bases between. CDR1 MDHEN and CDR2 SYDVKM come from the germline V gene. This CDR3 is built from 15 residues.

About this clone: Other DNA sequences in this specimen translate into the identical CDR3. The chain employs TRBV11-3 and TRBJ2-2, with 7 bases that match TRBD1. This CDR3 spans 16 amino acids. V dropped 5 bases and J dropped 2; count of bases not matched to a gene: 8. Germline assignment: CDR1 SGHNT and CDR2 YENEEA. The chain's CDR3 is CASSLSRGTNTGELFF. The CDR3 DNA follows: TGTGCCAGCAGCCTCTCCAGGGGGACCAACACCGGGGAGCTGTTTTTT.

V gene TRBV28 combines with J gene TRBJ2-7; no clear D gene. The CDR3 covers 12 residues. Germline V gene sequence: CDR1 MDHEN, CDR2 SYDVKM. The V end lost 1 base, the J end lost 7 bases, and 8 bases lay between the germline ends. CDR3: CASSLSPLEQYF. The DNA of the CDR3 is TGTGCCAGCAGTTTATCTCCGTTGGAGCAGTACTTC.

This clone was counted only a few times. Written as DNA, the CDR3 is TGTGCCAGCAGCCGGGACTACTACAATGAGCAGTTCTTC. Its protein is CASSRDYYNEQFF. The chain is built from TRBV14 and TRBJ2-1; 7 bases match TRBD2. The V gene's germline CDR1 is SGHDN and CDR2 FVKESK. This CDR3 has 13 residues. Losses at the gene ends were 4 bases for V and 3 bases for J; bases not matched to a gene: 0.

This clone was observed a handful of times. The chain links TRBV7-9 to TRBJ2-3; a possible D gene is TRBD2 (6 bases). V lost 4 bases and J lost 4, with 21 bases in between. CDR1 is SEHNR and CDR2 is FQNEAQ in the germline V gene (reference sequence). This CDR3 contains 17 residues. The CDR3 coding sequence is TGTGCCAGCAGCTCTTCCGGGACTCCTTTAGGCTCAGATACGCAGTATTTT. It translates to CASSSSGTPLGSDTQYF.

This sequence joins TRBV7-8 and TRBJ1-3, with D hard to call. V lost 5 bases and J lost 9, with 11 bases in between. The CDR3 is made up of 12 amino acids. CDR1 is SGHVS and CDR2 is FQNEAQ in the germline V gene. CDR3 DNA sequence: TGTGCCAGCAGCGACACACGAACCACCATATATTTT. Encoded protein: CASSDTRTTIYF.

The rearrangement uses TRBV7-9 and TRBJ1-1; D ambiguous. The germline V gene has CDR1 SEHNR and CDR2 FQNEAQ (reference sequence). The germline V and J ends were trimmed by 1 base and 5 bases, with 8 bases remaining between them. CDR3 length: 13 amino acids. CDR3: CASSLDEGTEAFF. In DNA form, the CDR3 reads TGTGCCAGCAGCTTAGATGAGGGTACTGAAGCTTTCTTT.

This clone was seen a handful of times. The CDR3 here is CASSLTVAKNIQYF. For the CDR3, the DNA is TGTGCCAGCAGCTTGACAGTAGCCAAAAACATTCAGTACTTC. The chain links TRBV7-9 to TRBJ2-4; TRBD1 might be the D (5 bases). The CDR3 runs 14 residues. The V gene lost 3 bases and the J gene lost 0 bases, with 6 bases spanning the gap. Germline values: CDR1 SEHNR, CDR2 FQNEAQ (reference sequence). Combining the CDR3 with reference TRBV7-9 and TRBJ2-4 gives the whole variable domain DTGVSQNPRHKITKRGQNVTFRCDPISEHNRLYWYRQTLGQGPEFLTYFQNEAQLEKSRLLSDRFSAERPKGSFSTLEIQRTEQGDSAMYLCASSLTVAKNIQYFGAGTRLSVL.

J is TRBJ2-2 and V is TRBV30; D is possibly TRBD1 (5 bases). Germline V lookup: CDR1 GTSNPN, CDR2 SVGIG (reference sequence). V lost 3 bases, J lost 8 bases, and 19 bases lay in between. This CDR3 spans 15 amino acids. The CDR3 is CAWSRQRPISGELFF. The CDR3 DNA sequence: TGTGCCTGGAGCCGACAGAGGCCCATTTCTGGGGAGCTGTTTTTT.

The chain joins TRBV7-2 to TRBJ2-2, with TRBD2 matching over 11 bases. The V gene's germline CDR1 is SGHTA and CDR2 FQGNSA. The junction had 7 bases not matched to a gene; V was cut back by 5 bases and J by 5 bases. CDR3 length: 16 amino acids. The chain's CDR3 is CASSVTSGSRTGELFF. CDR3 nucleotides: TGTGCCAGCAGCGTCACTAGCGGGAGTAGGACCGGGGAGCTGTTTTTT. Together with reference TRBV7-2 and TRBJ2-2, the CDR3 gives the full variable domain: GAGVSQSPSNKVTEKGKDVELRCDPISGHTALYWYRQSLGQGLEFLIYFQGNSAPDKSGLPSDRFSAERTGGSVSTLTIQRTQQEDSAVYLCASSVTSGSRTGELFFGEGSRLTVL.

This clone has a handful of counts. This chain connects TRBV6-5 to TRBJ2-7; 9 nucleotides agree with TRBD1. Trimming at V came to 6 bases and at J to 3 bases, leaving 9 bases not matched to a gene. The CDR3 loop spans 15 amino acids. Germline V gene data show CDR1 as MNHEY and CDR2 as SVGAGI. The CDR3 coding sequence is TGTGCCAGCAGCCTCCGGACAGGGGTGAGCTACGAGCAGTACTTC. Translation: CASSLRTGVSYEQYF.

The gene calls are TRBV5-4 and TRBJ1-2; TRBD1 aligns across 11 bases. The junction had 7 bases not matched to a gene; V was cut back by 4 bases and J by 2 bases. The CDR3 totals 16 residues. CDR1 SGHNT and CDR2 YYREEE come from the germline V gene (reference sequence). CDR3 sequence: CASSVRGQGANYGYTF. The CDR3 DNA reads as TGTGCCAGCAGCGTCCGAGGACAGGGGGCAAACTATGGCTACACCTTC. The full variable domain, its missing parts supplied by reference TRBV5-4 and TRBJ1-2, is ETGVTQSPTHLIKTRGQQVTLRCSSQSGHNTVSWYQQALGQGPQFIFQYYREEENGRGNFPPRFSGLQFPNYSSELNVNALELDDSALYLCASSVRGQGANYGYTFGSGTRLTVV.

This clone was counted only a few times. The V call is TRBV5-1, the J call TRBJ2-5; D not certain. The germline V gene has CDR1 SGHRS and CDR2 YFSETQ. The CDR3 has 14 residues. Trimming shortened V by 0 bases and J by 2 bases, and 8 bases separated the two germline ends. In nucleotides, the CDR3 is TGCGCCAGCAGCTTGGTTCTTAATCAAGAGACCCAGTACTTC. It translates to CASSLVLNQETQYF.

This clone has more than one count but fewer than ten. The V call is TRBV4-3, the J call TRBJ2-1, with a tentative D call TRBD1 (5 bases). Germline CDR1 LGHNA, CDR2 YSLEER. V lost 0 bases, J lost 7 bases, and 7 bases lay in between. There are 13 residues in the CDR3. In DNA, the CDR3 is TGCGCCAGCAGCCAAGAGAAGGGGAATGAGCAGTTCTTC. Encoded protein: CASSQEKGNEQFF.